The sequence of this TCR beta chain was determined in a study of T cells after yellow fever vaccination. TCRdb ran MiXCR on the 5' RACE reads and lists one entry per CDR3 protein. The sample yields around 500,000 distinct CDR3 sequences, roughly a fifth seen once. Germline CDR1 and CDR2: DFQATT and SNEGSKA (reference sequence). The length of the CDR3 is 14 residues. Trimming at V came to 5 bases and at J to 7 bases, leaving 5 bases not matched to a gene. The sequence came from a man aged 18 to 35 who received the YFV17D yellow fever vaccine. V gene TRBV20-1 combines with J gene TRBJ2-3, with 14 bases that match TRBD2. Material: PBMCs, obtained 21 days after the first yellow fever vaccination. The CDR3 protein is CSALTSGGANTQYF. Here the CDR3 DNA reads TGCAGTGCTCTGACTAGCGGGGGGGCAAATACGCAGTATTTT.